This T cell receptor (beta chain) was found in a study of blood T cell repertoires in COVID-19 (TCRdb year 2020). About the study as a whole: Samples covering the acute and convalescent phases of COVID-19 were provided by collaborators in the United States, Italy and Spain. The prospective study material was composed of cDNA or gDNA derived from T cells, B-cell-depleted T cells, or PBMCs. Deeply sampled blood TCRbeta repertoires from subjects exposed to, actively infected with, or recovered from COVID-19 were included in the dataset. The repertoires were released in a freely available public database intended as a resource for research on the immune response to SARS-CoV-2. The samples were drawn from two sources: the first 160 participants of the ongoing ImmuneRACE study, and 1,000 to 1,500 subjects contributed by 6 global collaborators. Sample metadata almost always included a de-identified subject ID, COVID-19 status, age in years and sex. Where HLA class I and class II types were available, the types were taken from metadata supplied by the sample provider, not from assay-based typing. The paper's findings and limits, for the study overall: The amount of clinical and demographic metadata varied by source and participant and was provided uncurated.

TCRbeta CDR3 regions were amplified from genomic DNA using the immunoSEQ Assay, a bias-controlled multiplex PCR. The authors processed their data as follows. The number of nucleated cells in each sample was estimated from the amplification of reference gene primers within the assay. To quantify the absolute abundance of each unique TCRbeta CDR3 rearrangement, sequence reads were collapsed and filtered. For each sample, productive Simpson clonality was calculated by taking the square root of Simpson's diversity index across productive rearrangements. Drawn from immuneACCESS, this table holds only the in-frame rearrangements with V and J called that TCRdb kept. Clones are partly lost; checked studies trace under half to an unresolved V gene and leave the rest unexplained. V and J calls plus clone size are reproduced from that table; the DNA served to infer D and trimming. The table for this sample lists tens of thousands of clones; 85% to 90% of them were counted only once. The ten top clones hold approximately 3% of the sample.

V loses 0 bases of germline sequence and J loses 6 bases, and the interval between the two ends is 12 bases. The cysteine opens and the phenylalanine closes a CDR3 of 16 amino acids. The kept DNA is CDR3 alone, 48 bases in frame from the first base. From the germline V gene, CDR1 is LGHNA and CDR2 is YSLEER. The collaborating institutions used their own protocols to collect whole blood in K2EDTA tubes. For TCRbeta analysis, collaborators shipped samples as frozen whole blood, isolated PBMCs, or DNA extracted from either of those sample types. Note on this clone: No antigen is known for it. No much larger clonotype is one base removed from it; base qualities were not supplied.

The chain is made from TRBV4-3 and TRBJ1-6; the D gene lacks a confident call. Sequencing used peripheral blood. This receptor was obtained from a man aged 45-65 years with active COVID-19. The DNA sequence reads TGCGCCAGCAGCCAAGATCACGGTCGCTCTAATTCACCCCTCCACTTT. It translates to CASSQDHGRSNSPLHF.